This is a list of T cell receptor beta chains from one sample in a study of control samples from healthy donors and cancer patients. The method was immunoSEQ multiplex PCR; TCRdb's version includes in-frame clones alone and lacks a portion of them. The table lists approximately 160,000 clones, 92% of them singletons. The sequencing input was blood. The receptors derive from a woman younger than 45 in good health. Each CDR3 is given with its conserved first and last residue. D genes are given only for firm matches. Not every row has a clone size; where given, it reads once, few, many or a size class.

v_gene,abundance,len,d_gene,j_gene,CDR3nt,CDR3aa
TRBV7-2,-,16,TRBD1,TRBJ1-4,TGTGCCAGCAGCTTTGTTACAGGGGGAACTAATGAAAAACTGTTTTTT,CASSFVTGGTNEKLFF
TRBV5-1,-,16,-,TRBJ1-1,TGCGCCAGCAGCTTGGCCTGGGGCCCTGATTGGACTGAAGCTTTCTTT,CASSLAWGPDWTEAFF
TRBV9,once,14,-,TRBJ2-1,TGTGCCAGCAGCGTAGCACCCAAATCCAATGAGCAGTTCTTC,CASSVAPKSNEQFF
TRBV6-4,few,16,TRBD2,TRBJ2-3,TGTGCCAGCAGTGAAATCGGGACTAGCGGGGCAGATACGCAGTATTTT,CASSEIGTSGADTQYF
TRBV6-1,-,16,-,TRBJ1-5,TGTGCCAGCAGTGAACGTACAGCTCGGGGCAATCAGCCCCAGCATTTT,CASSERTARGNQPQHF
TRBV7-9,-,15,-,TRBJ2-1,TGTGCCAGCAGCTTCTACAGGATATCTGACAATGAGCAGTTCTTC,CASSFYRISDNEQFF
TRBV6-5,-,13,-,TRBJ1-1,TGTGCCAGCAGTTCCCCAGCCCATTCTGAAGCTTTCTTT,CASSSPAHSEAFF
TRBV11-2,once,12,-,TRBJ2-1,TGTGCCAGCAGCTTAGCTCACAATGAGCAGTTCTTC,CASSLAHNEQFF
TRBV5-1,-,16,TRBD2,TRBJ2-3,TGCGCCAGCAGCTCGGGGACTAGCGGGAGTAGTGATACGCAGTATTTT,CASSSGTSGSSDTQYF
TRBV7-2,-,16,TRBD2,TRBJ2-3,TGTGCCAGCAGCGGATATCTCCGACTAGCAACAGATACGCAGTATTTT,CASSGYLRLATDTQYF
TRBV10-3,-,14,-,TRBJ2-7,TGTGCCATCGGAGGCAGGGACGGTCACCACGAGCAGTACTTC,CAIGGRDGHHEQYF
TRBV12-5,-,17,TRBD2,TRBJ2-3,TGTGCTAGTGGCCCCGGGACTAGCGGGAGTTGGGCAGATACGCAGTATTTT,CASGPGTSGSWADTQYF
TRBV2,-,14,TRBD2,TRBJ2-1,TGTGCCATACAACTAGCGGGAAAATACAATGAGCAGTTCTTC,CAIQLAGKYNEQFF
TRBV6-2/TRBV6-3,-,13,TRBD1,TRBJ2-7,TGTGCCAGCAGTTGGGACAGGCGTAGCGAGCAGTACTTC,CASSWDRRSEQYF
TRBV30,-,12,-,TRBJ1-1,TGTGCCTGGAGTAGGAGGAACACTGAAGCTTTCTTT,CAWSRRNTEAFF
TRBV19,-,16,TRBD1,TRBJ1-2,TGTGCCAGTAGCCCGACGGACAGGAGCCCCAACTATGGCTACACCTTC,CASSPTDRSPNYGYTF
TRBV2,once,13,-,TRBJ2-2,TGTGCCAGCAGCGGAGACTCTCTCGGGGAGCTGTTTTTT,CASSGDSLGELFF
TRBV9,-,16,TRBD2,TRBJ2-2,TGTGCCAGCAGCGTAGGACTAGCGGGAGACAGCGGGGAGCTGTTTTTT,CASSVGLAGDSGELFF
TRBV28,-,16,-,TRBJ2-5,TGTGCCAGCAGCCGTATAAGACCCCAAGGAGCAGAGACCCAGTACTTC,CASSRIRPQGAETQYF
TRBV2,-,17,TRBD1,TRBJ2-3,TGTGCCAGCAGTGAATGGGGAGACAGGGGAGAGACAGATACGCAGTATTTT,CASSEWGDRGETDTQYF
TRBV7-3,-,18,TRBD1,TRBJ2-6,TGTGCCAGCAGCCCAACCGGGACAGTGAACTCTGGGGCCAACGTCCTGACTTTC,CASSPTGTVNSGANVLTF
TRBV6-1,-,14,-,TRBJ1-5,TGTGCCAGCAGTGAATTTGTTAGCAATCAGCCCCAGCATTTT,CASSEFVSNQPQHF
TRBV28,-,10,-,TRBJ1-4,TGTGCCAGCAGTGGTGAAAAACTGTTTTTT,CASSGEKLFF
TRBV5-1,-,13,-,TRBJ2-7,TGCGCCAGCAGCCCAGGGACGGTCAACGAGCAGTACTTC,CASSPGTVNEQYF
TRBV28,-,12,-,TRBJ2-1,TGTGCCAGCAGTTTCTCCTACAATGAGCAGTTCTTC,CASSFSYNEQFF
TRBV29-1,-,13,-,TRBJ2-3,TGCAGCGGTCTAAATTCGGGGGCAGATACGCAGTATTTT,CSGLNSGADTQYF
TRBV24-1,-,16,-,TRBJ2-2,TGTGCCACCAGTGACTCGGACCCGCGACATATCGGGGAGCTGTTTTTT,CATSDSDPRHIGELFF
TRBV12-3/TRBV12-4,-,12,-,TRBJ1-5,TGTGCCAGCAGGCATAGCAATCAGCCCCAGCATTTT,CASRHSNQPQHF
TRBV30,-,14,-,TRBJ1-2,TGTGCCTGGAGTGCCCTCGGACAGCTCTATGGCTACACCTTC,CAWSALGQLYGYTF
TRBV24-1,-,17,TRBD2,TRBJ2-3,TGTGCCACCAGTGATTCACTAGCGGGAGCCAGCACAGATACGCAGTATTTT,CATSDSLAGASTDTQYF
TRBV28,-,13,-,TRBJ1-4,TGTGCCAGCAGTCCAGGATTTAATGAAAAACTGTTTTTT,CASSPGFNEKLFF
TRBV5-6,once,15,-,TRBJ1-4,TGTGCCAGCAGCTTAGAAACAGGGAGACGGGAAAAACTGTTTTTT,CASSLETGRREKLFF
TRBV27,-,16,-,TRBJ1-5,TGTGCCAGCAGTTTATATGTCGGGGGAAGTGGTCAGCCCCAGCATTTT,CASSLYVGGSGQPQHF
TRBV19,-,16,-,TRBJ1-3,TGTGCCAGTTCAAACCAAGGACGGATCTCTGGAAACACCATATATTTT,CASSNQGRISGNTIYF
TRBV7-7,-,15,-,TRBJ2-3,TGTGCTAGCAGCTTAACGGGGACAAGCACAGATACGCAGTATTTT,CASSLTGTSTDTQYF
TRBV7-8,-,15,TRBD1,TRBJ2-1,TGTGCCAGCAGCCCGGACAGGCGCATTCACAATGAGCAGTTCTTC,CASSPDRRIHNEQFF
TRBV6-5,-,14,TRBD1,TRBJ1-1,TGTGCCAGCAGTTACAACAGGGGAAAAGCTGAAGCTTTCTTT,CASSYNRGKAEAFF
TRBV2,-,15,-,TRBJ1-4,TGTGCCAGCAGCCTAATGGCTACAACTAATGAAAAACTGTTTTTT,CASSLMATTNEKLFF